The next 15 T cell receptor beta chains were all read from a single sample in a study of blood T cell repertoires in COVID-19. Profiling relied on immunoSEQ multiplex PCR, and the TCRdb table lists in-frame clones only, not all of them. Of 95,000 to 110,000 clones in the sample, around nine tenths were seen once. Sequencing was done on a sample of peripheral blood. Every receptor here comes from a human donor in a cohort sampled during active COVID-19.

The CDR3 reads CASSRMTSGYQETQYF. Here the CDR3 DNA reads TGCGCCAGCAGTCGGATGACTAGCGGTTACCAAGAGACCCAGTACTTC. The chain joins TRBV5-1 to TRBJ2-5, with TRBD2 matching over 9 bases. The CDR3 is 16 residues long. Germline V gene lookup returns CDR1 SGHRS and CDR2 YFSETQ. The V gene end was trimmed by 5 bases and the J gene end by 0 bases; junction bases not matched to a gene: 8.

The J gene is TRBJ1-1, the V gene TRBV7-9; TRBD1 aligns across 8 bases. CDR3 size: 15 residues. Germline-derived CDR1 and CDR2 are SEHNR and FQNEAQ (reference sequence). The V segment lost 2 bases and the J segment 5 bases; nucleotides outside the gene matches: 7. The CDR3 sequence is CASSLRQGARTEAFF. The CDR3 nucleotides read TGTGCCAGCAGCTTACGTCAGGGGGCCAGAACTGAAGCTTTCTTT.

This clone showed up just a few times. Other DNA sequences in this sample translate to the same CDR3. The chain combines TRBV30 with TRBJ1-3; D perhaps matches TRBD1 (6 bases). The CDR3 contains 15 residues. V lost 2 bases and J lost 0, with 11 bases in between. Per germline, CDR1 GTSNPN and CDR2 SVGIG (reference sequence). The CDR3 protein is CAWSLTGNSGNTIYF. In nucleotides, the CDR3 is TGTGCCTGGAGTCTAACAGGGAACTCTGGAAACACCATATATTTT. Looking up the rest from reference TRBV30 and TRBJ1-3 gives the full variable domain: SQTIHQWPATLVQPVGSPLSLECTVEGTSNPNLYWYRQAAGRGLQLLFYSVGIGQISSEVPQNLSASRPQDRQFILSSKKLLLSDSGFYLCAWSLTGNSGNTIYFGEGSWLTVV.

The chain carries TRBV6-1 and TRBJ2-7, with D maybe TRBD1 (5 bases). The CDR3 spans 14 residues. Trimming removed 2 bases at V and 4 bases at J, with 12 bases between. CDR1 and CDR2 (germline): MNHNS, SASEGT. The DNA for the CDR3 is TGTGCCAGCAGTGAACAAGATAGGGGATACGAGCAGTACTTC. Encoded protein: CASSEQDRGYEQYF.

This clone has just one count. The chain uses TRBV7-9 and TRBJ1-1; D ambiguous. V lost 0 bases and J lost 4, with 9 bases in between. Germline V lookup: CDR1 SEHNR, CDR2 FQNEAQ (reference sequence). The CDR3 extends over 14 amino acids. CDR3 loop: CASSLAHRGTEAFF. In nucleotides, the CDR3 is TGTGCCAGCAGCTTAGCGCATCGAGGCACTGAAGCTTTCTTT.

The gene calls are TRBV5-5 and TRBJ1-4; perhaps TRBD1 as D (5 bases). This CDR3 region has 14 residues. The germline V gene encodes CDR1 SGHKS and CDR2 YYEKEE (reference sequence). Trimming removed 0 bases at V and 7 bases at J, with 10 bases between. CDR3 sequence (DNA): TGTGCCAGCAGCTTGGTACAGGCCGTTGAAAAACTGTTTTTT. It codes for CASSLVQAVEKLFF.

The genes are TRBV9 and TRBJ2-6; 9 bases agree with TRBD1. Looked up from germline, CDR1 is SGDLS and CDR2 is YYNGEE. The CDR3 runs 16 residues. The J segment lost 3 bases and the V segment lost 6 bases, leaving 7 bases of the junction unmatched. The CDR3 reads CASTPGQGFGANVLTF. The DNA for the CDR3 is TGTGCCAGCACCCCGGGACAGGGATTTGGGGCCAACGTCCTGACTTTC.

J is TRBJ1-1 and V is TRBV10-3; D unresolved. Germline V lookup: CDR1 ENHRY, CDR2 SYGVKD. The CDR3 contains 14 residues. The V end lost 7 bases, the J end lost 1 base, and 13 bases lay between the germline ends. The CDR3 loop is CAIKAGAGNTEAFF. DNA for the CDR3: TGTGCCATCAAAGCGGGCGCCGGGAACACTGAAGCTTTCTTT.

This sequence joins TRBV7-2 and TRBJ1-4, with D tentatively TRBD1 (5 bases). The CDR3 is 15 residues long. Trimming removed 5 bases at V and 7 bases at J, with 17 bases between. The germline CDR1 and CDR2 sequences are SGHTA and FQGNSA. CDR3 nucleotides: TGTGCCAGCAGCAGGCAGGGTTCTTTCAGTGAAAAACTGTTTTTT. Translated: CASSRQGSFSEKLFF.

The rearrangement links TRBV5-6 to TRBJ1-2, with a possible D match to TRBD1 (5 bases). Germline V gene lookup returns CDR1 SGHDT and CDR2 YYEEEE. The CDR3 runs 14 residues. Between the trimmed V and J ends, which lost 4 bases and 4 bases, there was a span of 14 bases. The CDR3 here is CASSRVVGAYGYTF. Written as DNA, the CDR3 is TGTGCCAGCAGCCGGGTCGTTGGGGCCTATGGCTACACCTTC.

This clone was recorded once. V usage is TRBV19 and J usage is TRBJ1-1, with D possibly being TRBD1 (6 bases). Trimming cost V 4 bases and J 4 bases, with 19 bases left between them. CDR3 length: 16 amino acids. The germline V gene has CDR1 LNHDA and CDR2 SQIVND (reference sequence). CDR3 sequence: CASSTLPKGGITEAFF. The CDR3 nucleotides read TGTGCCAGTAGTACCTTACCGAAAGGGGGAATCACTGAAGCTTTCTTT.

The chain uses TRBV4-1 and TRBJ1-2; no definite D call. Trimming removed 1 base at V and 3 bases at J, with 9 bases between. This CDR3 is 14 amino acids long. Per germline, CDR1 MGHRA and CDR2 YSYEKL. CDR3 DNA sequence: TGCGCCAGCAGCCAAGCGATGGCGGACTATGGCTACACCTTC. This translates into CASSQAMADYGYTF.

The rearrangement links TRBV27 to TRBJ1-1, with D tentatively TRBD1 (6 bases). Looked up from germline, CDR1 is MNHEY and CDR2 is SMNVEV (reference sequence). The CDR3 spans 14 residues. Trimming removed 4 bases from V and 1 base from J, with 10 bases in between. CDR3 sequence reads: CASSSPRGNTEAFF. The CDR3 region has the DNA TGTGCCAGCAGTTCACCCAGGGGGAACACTGAAGCTTTCTTT.

This chain uses TRBV11-2 with TRBJ1-6; D call uncertain. The ends were cut back, 3 bases at V and 0 bases at J, with 12 bases in the middle. Germline CDR1 and CDR2: SGHAT and FQNNGV. The CDR3 loop spans 17 amino acids. The DNA of the CDR3 is TGTGCCAGCAGCTTCCTAAGTTGGTCCTCCTATAATTCACCCCTCCACTTT. Translating gives CASSFLSWSSYNSPLHF.

The gene calls are TRBV9 and TRBJ2-7, with 8 bases identical to TRBD2. V was pared by 5 bases and J by 3 bases, with 4 bases of the junction left unmatched. The germline V gene encodes CDR1 SGDLS and CDR2 YYNGEE. This CDR3 comprises 13 residues. CDR3 sequence: CASSQTSGYEQYF. CDR3 DNA sequence: TGTGCCAGCAGTCAAACTAGCGGCTACGAGCAGTACTTC.